Sequencing of this T cell receptor (beta chain) was carried out in a study of shared T cell receptors in the human thymus. This clone was recorded only once. Germline CDR1 reads MNHEY; CDR2 reads SVGAGI. Trimming shortened V by 4 bases and J by 4 bases, and 15 bases separated the two germline ends. CDR3 size: 15 residues. The data were produced by immunoSEQ multiplex PCR, yet TCRdb's version contains in-frame clones alone and is incomplete. The table has around 730,000 clones, 70% to 90% seen once. These data were also filed under a second study, of human thymus T cells. This second study says: Thymic as well as blood repertoires seemed to favor certain V and J genes unevenly.

The sequence was obtained from a girl less than two years old with a congenital heart defect. Sample: thymocytes. This chain links TRBV6-5 with TRBJ2-3; D may be TRBD2 (5 bases). The CDR3 DNA reads as TGTGCCAGCAGTTCCGATCCACTAGTCCCAGATACGCAGTATTTT. Its protein product is CASSSDPLVPDTQYF.